These 30 T cell receptor beta chains came from one sample sequenced in a study of cytomegalovirus exposure and HLA in healthy donors. The primer mix had 60 Vbeta and 13 Jbeta primers. Only in-frame clones appear in the TCRdb table, and some are missing; sequencing was by immunoSEQ multiplex PCR. The profile shows 100,000 to 150,000 clones, roughly 77% of them singletons. Sequencing used PBMCs. These TCRs come from a woman between 40 and 55 years old in good health and CMV-seropositive.

The chain is built from TRBV18 and TRBJ2-6; no firm D call. Germline V gives CDR1 KGHSH, CDR2 LQKENI. This CDR3 contains 16 residues. Trimming took off 2 bases at V and 2 bases at J, with 10 bases between the two ends. CDR3 nucleotide sequence: TGTGCCAGCTCACCAAAAACTACCACTGGGGCCAACGTCCTGACTTTC. It specifies CASSPKTTTGANVLTF.

The table lists this clone with a few counts. The rearrangement links TRBV7-9 to TRBJ2-3; the match to TRBD2 covers 8 bases. CDR1 and CDR2 from the germline V gene are SEHNR and FQNEAQ (reference sequence). The CDR3 is made up of 16 amino acids. V lost 5 bases to trimming and J lost 2 bases; unmatched junction nucleotides: 9. The CDR3 spells CASSPNSGTNTDTQYF. The CDR3 DNA reads as TGTGCCAGCAGCCCCAATAGCGGGACCAACACAGATACGCAGTATTTT.

Regarding this clone: A read error may produce the germline difference seen at one junction end. This chain uses TRBV7-7 with TRBJ2-5; possibly TRBD2 for D (5 bases). CDR3 length equals 16 residues. CDR1 SSHAT and CDR2 FNYEAQ come from the germline V gene (reference sequence). The CDR3 loop reads CASSPSPGNLQETQYF. The CDR3 DNA reads as TGTGCTAGCAGCCCCTCTCCGGGAAACCTCCAAGAGACCCAGTACTTC.

This sequence joins TRBV29-1 and TRBJ2-7, with a possible D match to TRBD2 (7 bases). Germline lookup yields CDR1 SQVTM and CDR2 ANQGSEA. The CDR3 consists of 13 residues. The ends were cut back, 4 bases at V and 3 bases at J, with 13 bases in the middle. As DNA, the CDR3 is TGCAGCGTTGGCGGGGGCCCCAACTACGAGCAGTACTTC. It yields the protein CSVGGGPNYEQYF.

This chain connects TRBV11-2 to TRBJ2-7; possible D gene TRBD2, 5 bases. The germline CDR1 and CDR2 sequences are SGHAT and FQNNGV. The V end was cut by 1 base, the J end by 0 bases, with 13 bases between. The CDR3 runs 16 residues. CDR3 DNA: TGTGCCAGCAGCTTAGGCGGGCAGCGGAGCTCCTACGAGCAGTACTTC. Translating it yields CASSLGGQRSSYEQYF.

Here the CDR3 reads CASSHQGMTEAFF. The CDR3 coding sequence is TGTGCCAGCAGCCACCAGGGGATGACTGAAGCTTTCTTT. V gene TRBV9 combines with J gene TRBJ1-1; weak D call: TRBD1 (6 bases). Trimming removed 4 bases from V and 5 bases from J, with 12 bases in between. CDR1 and CDR2 from the germline V gene are SGDLS and YYNGEE. The CDR3 length is 13 residues.

Here the CDR3 reads CASSHYDRDYEQYF. The CDR3 DNA reads TGTGCCAGCAGTCACTACGACAGGGACTACGAGCAGTACTTC. This chain connects TRBV28 to TRBJ2-7, with 7 nucleotides matching TRBD1. Trimming cost V 5 bases and J 3 bases; bases outside gene matches: 7. This CDR3 is built from 14 residues. Germline V gene sequence: CDR1 MDHEN, CDR2 SYDVKM. The entire variable domain, with the rest obtained from reference TRBV28 and TRBJ2-7, is as follows: DVKVTQSSRYLVKRTGEKVFLECVQDMDHENMFWYRQDPGLGLRLIYFSYDVKMKEKGDIPEGYSVSREKKERFSLILESASTNQTSMYLCASSHYDRDYEQYFGPGTRLTVT.

This chain links TRBV25-1 with TRBJ1-4, with 9 bases lining up with TRBD1. This CDR3 has 15 amino acids. CDR1 and CDR2 (germline): MGHDK, SYGVNS. V trimming: 5 bases; J trimming: 8 bases; junction bases outside the gene matches: 9. The CDR3 nucleotides are TGTGCCAGCAGTCAACCGGGACAGGGTGGGGAAAAACTGTTTTTT. As protein: CASSQPGQGGEKLFF.

The chain combines TRBV6-5 with TRBJ1-5; D possibly corresponds to TRBD1 (5 bases). The CDR3 spans 13 residues. The ends were cut back, 5 bases at V and 5 bases at J, with 10 bases in the middle. The V gene's germline CDR1 is MNHEY and CDR2 SVGAGI. The CDR3, as DNA: TGTGCCAGCAGTCCGACAGCCGATCAGCCCCAGCATTTT. The encoded protein is CASSPTADQPQHF.

This chain's CDR3 is CASSIKAGTRTDTQYF. CDR3 sequence (DNA): TGTGCCAGTAGTATTAAGGCGGGCACCCGCACAGATACGCAGTATTTT. The gene calls are TRBV19 and TRBJ2-3; D perhaps matches TRBD2 (5 bases). V lost 3 bases and J lost 1, with 14 bases in between. The CDR3 extends over 16 amino acids. Per the germline V gene, CDR1 is LNHDA and CDR2 is SQIVND (reference sequence).

The chain is built from TRBV29-1 and TRBJ2-3; TRBD1 matches 9 bases. This CDR3 spans 13 amino acids. V was clipped by 6 bases and J by 4 bases; unmatched bases: 5. Germline V gives CDR1 SQVTM, CDR2 ANQGSEA. CDR3 in amino acids: CSVLTGGPDTQYF. In DNA form, the CDR3 reads TGCAGCGTCCTAACAGGGGGCCCAGATACGCAGTATTTT.

The chain uses TRBV6-5 and TRBJ2-3; D perhaps matches TRBD2 (5 bases). The CDR3 contains 12 residues. The V end was cut by 7 bases, the J end by 3 bases, with 8 bases between. Per the germline V gene, CDR1 is MNHEY and CDR2 is SVGAGI. This CDR3 reads CASTTGTDTQYF. The DNA for the CDR3 is TGTGCCAGCACCACGGGGACAGATACGCAGTATTTT.

The CDR3 sequence: CASSPNYRQGNTEAFF. The CDR3 DNA follows: TGTGCCAGCAGCCCTAACTATAGACAGGGTAACACTGAAGCTTTCTTT. V usage is TRBV7-2 and J usage is TRBJ1-1, with TRBD1 identical over 7 bases. The CDR3 covers 16 residues. V gave up 5 bases and J gave up 2 bases; unmatched junction bases: 11. Germline CDR1 reads SGHTA; CDR2 reads FQGNSA.

J is TRBJ2-5 and V is TRBV2; 7 bases agree with TRBD2. The CDR3 is made up of 13 amino acids. After removal of 4 bases from V and 3 bases from J, the junction contained 2 bases not matched to a gene. CDR1 and CDR2 from the germline V gene are SNHLY and FYNNEI. CDR3 nucleotides: TGTGCCAGCAGTGGTGGGGGGGAAGAGACCCAGTACTTC. Encoded protein: CASSGGGEETQYF.

V gene TRBV28 combines with J gene TRBJ2-7; TRBD1 matches at 7 bases. The CDR3 sequence is 15 residues long. The V gene end was trimmed by 8 bases and the J gene end by 1 base; junction bases not matched to a gene: 11. The V gene's germline CDR1 is MDHEN and CDR2 SYDVKM. CDR3 nucleotides: TGTGCCAGCTCCATAGACAGGGCGGTTTCCTACGAGCAGTACTTC. Translation: CASSIDRAVSYEQYF.

The chain carries TRBV5-1 and TRBJ1-1; 10 bases match TRBD1. Germline V gives CDR1 SGHRS, CDR2 YFSETQ. The V and J ends lost 0 bases and 5 bases, in that order; junction bases with no gene match: 7. This CDR3 spans 16 amino acids. CDR3 nucleotide sequence: TGCGCCAGCAGCTTGGGCCGCGGGACAGGGGAAACTGAAGCTTTCTTT. Protein: CASSLGRGTGETEAFF.

The rearrangement uses TRBV9 and TRBJ2-2, with 7 bases matching TRBD2. The V gene's germline CDR1 is SGDLS and CDR2 YYNGEE. The CDR3 loop spans 20 amino acids. Unmatched junction bases numbered 23, after V lost 3 bases and J lost 6 bases. CDR3 bases: TGTGCCAGCAGCGCTACCCCTGGGGGGGTAGCGACGCTTTCGTCCGGGGAGCTGTTTTTT. Protein sequence: CASSATPGGVATLSSGELFF.

The chain couples TRBV7-3 to TRBJ1-1; TRBD1 might be the D (5 bases). There are 13 residues in the CDR3. Germline CDR1 is SGHTA and CDR2 is FQGTGA. V was pared by 6 bases and J by 4 bases, with 12 bases between. The CDR3 loop reads CASRMGGGTEAFF. The CDR3 region has the DNA TGTGCCAGCAGAATGGGGGGGGGCACTGAAGCTTTCTTT.

This clone was seen a few times. The chain recombines TRBV14 with TRBJ2-5, with D maybe TRBD1 (6 bases). This CDR3 region has 16 residues. The germline V gene has CDR1 SGHDN and CDR2 FVKESK. V dropped 0 bases and J dropped 1 base, with 12 bases sitting between them. The CDR3 sequence is CASSQDRGTPQETQYF. The DNA of the CDR3 is TGTGCCAGCAGCCAAGATAGGGGGACGCCCCAAGAGACCCAGTACTTC. Full variable domain (rest looked up from reference TRBV14 and TRBJ2-5): EAGVTQFPSHSVIEKGQTVTLRCDPISGHDNLYWYRRVMGKEIKFLLHFVKESKQDESGMPNNRFLAERTGGTYSTLKVQPAELEDSGVYFCASSQDRGTPQETQYFGPGTRLLVL.

The chain uses TRBV6-1 and TRBJ2-1, with 14 bases lining up with TRBD2. Germline V CDR1 and CDR2: MNHNS, SASEGT. There are 16 residues in the CDR3. V shed 3 bases and J 5 bases; nucleotides not matched to a gene: 3. The CDR3 DNA reads as TGTGCCAGCAGTGACCCGGGACTAGCGGGGGACAATGAGCAGTTCTTC. Its protein is CASSDPGLAGDNEQFF.

In this sample, this clone turned up a few times. The chain's CDR3 is CASGADSQNEKLFF. CDR3 coding DNA: TGTGCCAGCGGCGCGGACAGCCAGAATGAAAAACTGTTTTTT. V usage is TRBV2 and J usage is TRBJ1-4; D possibly corresponds to TRBD1 (6 bases). CDR1 SNHLY and CDR2 FYNNEI come from the germline V gene. With 8 bases removed from V and 5 bases from J, the gap between germline ends came to 15 bases. The CDR3 consists of 14 residues.

This clone was observed once. V gene TRBV28 combines with J gene TRBJ2-7; 8 bases match TRBD2. V was pared by 8 bases and J by 2 bases, with 8 bases of the junction left unmatched. Germline CDR1 MDHEN, CDR2 SYDVKM. The CDR3 runs 14 residues. DNA of the CDR3: TGTGCCAGCGGCGAACTAGCGGCCCCCTACGAGCAGTACTTC. Its translation is CASGELAAPYEQYF.

The chain has TRBV27 and TRBJ1-2; D might be TRBD1 (5 bases). Germline V gene sequence: CDR1 MNHEY, CDR2 SMNVEV (reference sequence). Deletions cut 5 bases from V and 5 bases from J, with 15 bases between. The CDR3 is 14 residues long. The CDR3 DNA reads TGTGCCAGCAGTGCTCGGACACGAGAATATGGCTACACCTTC. Translated, it gives CASSARTREYGYTF.

V and J are TRBV5-1 and TRBJ2-3, with 7 bases lining up with TRBD1. The V gene end was trimmed by 9 bases and the J gene end by 2 bases; junction bases not matched to a gene: 9. Germline CDR1 is SGHRS and CDR2 is YFSETQ. The CDR3 is made up of 14 amino acids. The CDR3 bases are TGCGCCACCGGGACAGTGCCCCCCACAGATACGCAGTATTTT. Residues: CATGTVPPTDTQYF.

The V gene is TRBV28, the J gene TRBJ2-2, with 10 bases aligning to TRBD1. CDR1 and CDR2 (germline): MDHEN, SYDVKM. The CDR3 covers 15 residues. Trimming removed 7 bases from V and 4 bases from J; junction bases left unmatched: 6. CDR3: CASKVGTGVTGELFF. The CDR3 DNA is TGTGCCAGCAAGGTTGGGACAGGGGTCACCGGGGAGCTGTTTTTT.

In this sample, this clone turned up a few times. The rearrangement uses TRBV5-1 and TRBJ2-7; possible D gene TRBD2, 6 bases. Germline V lookup: CDR1 SGHRS, CDR2 YFSETQ. CDR3 length: 14 amino acids. V dropped 0 bases and J dropped 5 bases, with 12 bases sitting between them. The CDR3 loop is CASSLEGRSDEQYF. The CDR3 nucleotides are TGCGCCAGCAGCTTGGAGGGGAGGAGCGACGAGCAGTACTTC.

The rearrangement joins TRBV29-1 to TRBJ2-5; 8 positions match TRBD1. The length of the CDR3 is 11 residues. Trimming cost V 6 bases and J 11 bases; bases outside gene matches: 8. Germline CDR1 SQVTM, CDR2 ANQGSEA. CDR3 protein: CSVRGTGEQYF. Here the CDR3 DNA reads TGCAGCGTACGCGGGACAGGAGAGCAGTACTTC. The full variable domain, rest sourced from reference TRBV29-1 and TRBJ2-5, is SAVISQKPSRDICQRGTSLTIQCQVDSQVTMMFWYRQQPGQSLTLIATANQGSEATYESGFVIDKFPISRPNLTFSTLTVSNMSPEDSSIYLCSVRGTGEQYFGPGTRLLVL.

This clone was seen more than once but under ten times. The chain carries TRBV9 and TRBJ2-1; D gene uncertain. Trimming left V 0 bases short and J 4 bases short, with 5 bases between. CDR1 is SGDLS, CDR2 YYNGEE, per germline. This CDR3 comprises 13 residues. CDR3 DNA: TGTGCCAGCAGCGTAGGCAGTTACAATGAGCAGTTCTTC. Translating it yields CASSVGSYNEQFF.

The chain uses TRBV19 and TRBJ2-7, with 7 bases identical to TRBD1. V gave up 3 bases and J gave up 4 bases; unmatched junction bases: 9. The CDR3 length is 15 residues. CDR1 is LNHDA and CDR2 is SQIVND in the germline V gene (reference sequence). CDR3 nucleotides: TGTGCCAGTAGTATTTACGAGGGGGCGAGGTACGAGCAGTACTTC. This sequence encodes CASSIYEGARYEQYF.

This clone has only one observation. The chain combines TRBV9 with TRBJ2-5; D may be TRBD1 (5 bases). Trimming shortened V by 3 bases and J by 2 bases, and 8 bases separated the two germline ends. There are 13 residues in the CDR3. CDR1 SGDLS and CDR2 YYNGEE come from the germline V gene. Here the CDR3 reads CASSGQSQETQYF. The CDR3 DNA reads as TGTGCCAGCAGCGGACAGAGTCAAGAGACCCAGTACTTC. The whole variable domain, remainder taken from reference TRBV9 and TRBJ2-5, is DSGVTQTPKHLITATGQRVTLRCSPRSGDLSVYWYQQSLDQGLQFLIQYYNGEERAKGNILERFSAQQFPDLHSELNLSSLELGDSALYFCASSGQSQETQYFGPGTRLLVL.